The 13 T cell receptor beta chains in this list originate from one sample, sequenced in a study of T cell responses to AZD1222 COVID-19 vaccine. The assay was immunoSEQ multiplex PCR, and TCRdb's table has in-frame clones only and misses some. The table has roughly 160,000 clones, under 95% seen once. This specimen was peripheral blood, taken 28 days after the second AZD1222 dose. The receptors shown here come from an adult who received the AZD1222 COVID-19 vaccine.

This sequence joins TRBV3-1 (or the pseudogene TRBV3-2) and TRBJ2-2, with a tentative D call TRBD2 (5 bases). The germline V gene encodes CDR1 LGHDT and CDR2 YNNKEL (reference sequence). V was pared by 3 bases and J by 2 bases, with 13 bases between. CDR3 size: 16 residues. The CDR3 spells CASSHPGSLNTGELFF. The CDR3 nucleotides read TGTGCCAGCAGCCATCCGGGGAGCCTAAACACCGGGGAGCTGTTTTTT.

This chain uses TRBV11-2 with TRBJ1-5; D is unclear. Germline assignment: CDR1 SGHAT and CDR2 FQNNGV. The V end lost 0 bases, the J end lost 4 bases, and 7 bases lay between the germline ends. The length of the CDR3 is 14 residues. CDR3 residues: CASSLDEGNQPQHF. The CDR3 DNA reads TGTGCCAGCAGCTTAGATGAGGGAAATCAGCCCCAGCATTTT.

This chain links TRBV6-5 with TRBJ2-5; D is possibly TRBD1 (7 bases). This CDR3 region has 14 residues. CDR1 and CDR2 (germline): MNHEY, SVGAGI. V dropped 6 bases and J dropped 5 bases, with 16 bases sitting between them. The CDR3 reads CASRAGQSGETQYF. For the CDR3, the DNA is TGTGCCAGCAGGGCGGGACAGTCGGGTGAGACCCAGTACTTC.

The chain joins TRBV5-1 to TRBJ1-2; D might be TRBD1 (5 bases). Germline V lookup: CDR1 SGHRS, CDR2 YFSETQ. Trimming removed 4 bases from V and 4 bases from J, with 17 bases in between. The CDR3 extends over 15 amino acids. The DNA of the CDR3 is TGCGCCAGCAGCCTCACGCGGTGGGGGATCTATGGCTACACCTTC. Its protein product is CASSLTRWGIYGYTF.

V usage is TRBV6-5 and J usage is TRBJ1-2; 9 bases are shared with TRBD1. In germline, CDR1 is MNHEY, CDR2 SVGAGI. This CDR3 has 14 residues. Losses at the gene ends were 2 bases for V and 7 bases for J; bases not matched to a gene: 5. The CDR3 region is CASSYQRQGVGYTF. CDR3 sequence (DNA): TGTGCCAGCAGTTACCAACGACAGGGGGTTGGCTACACCTTC.

The chain joins TRBV10-1 to TRBJ1-3; D may be TRBD1 (6 bases). Germline values: CDR1 WNHNN, CDR2 SYGVQD (reference sequence). Between the trimmed V and J ends, which lost 6 bases and 2 bases, there was a span of 17 bases. The CDR3 length is 16 residues. The CDR3 nucleotides read TGCGCCAGCAGCCCTTATGGGGGCGAGGCTGGAAACACCATATATTTT. It is translated as CASSPYGGEAGNTIYF.

This clone was found once. The chain has TRBV15 and TRBJ1-4, with a weak D call TRBD1 (5 bases). This CDR3 has 17 residues. V lost 0 bases to trimming and J lost 2 bases, with 13 bases between them. Germline V gene sequence: CDR1 LNHNV, CDR2 YYDKDF (reference sequence). CDR3 protein: CATSRDPPGTTNEKLFF. The CDR3 bases are TGTGCCACCAGCAGAGATCCCCCCGGGACTACTAATGAAAAACTGTTTTTT.

J is TRBJ2-5 and V is TRBV7-2; possible D gene TRBD2, 6 bases. V dropped 2 bases and J dropped 4 bases, with 8 bases sitting between them. CDR1 and CDR2 from the germline V gene are SGHTA and FQGNSA. The CDR3 runs 13 residues. The DNA for the CDR3 is TGTGCCAGCAGCTTAACAGCGGGAGAGACCCAGTACTTC. Protein sequence: CASSLTAGETQYF.

The chain uses TRBV27 and TRBJ1-1; weak D call: TRBD1 (6 bases). There are 13 residues in the CDR3. V was clipped by 5 bases and J by 4 bases, with 11 bases between them. The germline gives CDR1 MNHEY, CDR2 SMNVEV (reference sequence). CDR3 sequence reads: CASSELGGTEAFF. Written as DNA, the CDR3 is TGTGCCAGCAGTGAGCTAGGGGGCACTGAAGCTTTCTTT.

V and J are TRBV2 and TRBJ1-1; D gene unclear. The length of the CDR3 is 15 residues. The V gene's germline CDR1 is SNHLY and CDR2 FYNNEI. V was shortened by 7 bases and J by 6 bases, with 21 bases between the two germline ends. The DNA for the CDR3 is TGTGCCAGCACCGAAAACGCAGGCCTCCGCGCTGAAGCTTTCTTT. The encoded protein is CASTENAGLRAEAFF.

This chain joins TRBV7-9 and TRBJ2-1; 8 nucleotides agree with TRBD2. Germline CDR1 SEHNR, CDR2 FQNEAQ (reference sequence). CDR3 length: 19 amino acids. V dropped 1 base and J dropped 0; count of bases not matched to a gene: 11. CDR3 bases: TGTGCCAGCAGCTTAGGGTTGGAACTAGCGGTCAGCTCCTACAATGAGCAGTTCTTC. Encoded protein: CASSLGLELAVSSYNEQFF.

The chain joins TRBV3-1 (or the pseudogene TRBV3-2) to TRBJ2-6; TRBD1 or TRBD2 may be the D gene (5 bases each). With 0 bases removed from V and 0 bases from J, the gap between germline ends came to 12 bases. Per germline, CDR1 LGHDT and CDR2 YNNKEL (reference sequence). The CDR3 contains 18 residues. The CDR3 sequence: CASSQEGTSFSGANVLTF. CDR3 sequence (DNA): TGTGCCAGCAGCCAAGAGGGGACCTCATTCTCTGGGGCCAACGTCCTGACTTTC.

This rearrangement joins TRBV7-9 to TRBJ1-6; D is uncertain. The CDR3 totals 14 residues. CDR1 and CDR2 (germline): SEHNR, FQNEAQ (reference sequence). V shed 5 bases and J shed 8 bases, with 13 bases lying between them. CDR3 in amino acids: CASSPRVGDSPLHF. The CDR3 DNA sequence: TGTGCCAGCAGCCCCCGGGTCGGGGATTCACCCCTCCACTTT.